Presented here are 6 T cell receptor beta chains from one specimen sequenced in a study of blood T cell repertoires in COVID-19 (dated by TCRdb to 2020 to 2022). Libraries were made using the immunoSEQ multiplex PCR assay. TCRdb carries this immuneACCESS record with in-frame sequences only. Its versions omit some clonotypes, under half of them owing to an unresolved V gene in the studies checked, with the rest unexplained. Present in this sample are around 40,000 clones, approximately 85% of which were seen just once. In total, the top ten clones hold more than 8% of the sample. The sequenced material came from peripheral blood. Source of these receptors: a human donor in a cohort sampled during active COVID-19.

This clone was counted a single time. V gene TRBV10-3 combines with J gene TRBJ2-3; a possible D gene is TRBD2 (6 bases). The CDR3 spans 14 residues. Germline V gene data show CDR1 as ENHRY and CDR2 as SYGVKD. Trimming left V 6 bases short and J 2 bases short, with 12 bases between. The CDR3 spells CAIRGDSNTDTQYF. For the CDR3, the DNA is TGTGCCATCAGGGGGGACTCCAACACAGATACGCAGTATTTT.

This rearrangement joins TRBV18 to TRBJ2-1; 7 nucleotides match TRBD2. The CDR3 spans 19 residues. After removal of 2 bases from V and 0 bases from J, the junction contained 13 bases not matched to a gene. In germline, CDR1 is KGHSH, CDR2 LQKENI. The CDR3 reads CASSPTRRGGAHSYNEQFF. The CDR3 DNA follows: TGTGCCAGCTCACCAACGAGGAGGGGAGGGGCCCACTCCTACAATGAGCAGTTCTTC.

This chain links TRBV7-3 with TRBJ2-5; 7 bases align to TRBD2. This CDR3 contains 14 residues. Germline trimming cut 2 bases from V and 1 base from J; bases unmatched to any gene: 1. Germline CDR1 reads SGHTA; CDR2 reads FQGTGA. The CDR3 is CASSLSSGQETQYF. CDR3 nucleotide sequence: TGTGCCAGCAGCTTATCTAGCGGCCAAGAGACCCAGTACTTC.

This clone was detected a few times. V usage is TRBV5-4 and J usage is TRBJ2-7; 8 bases line up with TRBD1. The V segment lost 1 base and the J segment 5 bases; nucleotides outside the gene matches: 2. CDR1 is SGHNT, CDR2 YYREEE, per germline (reference sequence). The CDR3 loop spans 13 amino acids. The CDR3 DNA is TGTGCCAGCAGCTTGACAGGGGGAAACGAGCAGTACTTC. It is translated as CASSLTGGNEQYF.

V gene TRBV7-2 combines with J gene TRBJ2-5, with 8 bases aligning to TRBD1. Germline CDR1 is SGHTA and CDR2 is FQGNSA. The CDR3 is 14 amino acids. J gave up 5 bases and V 3 bases, and 5 bases lay outside the gene matches. CDR3 amino acids: CASSFQGAGETQYF. The CDR3 bases are TGTGCCAGCAGCTTTCAGGGGGCCGGGGAGACCCAGTACTTC. Full variable domain (missing parts from reference TRBV7-2 and TRBJ2-5): GAGVSQSPSNKVTEKGKDVELRCDPISGHTALYWYRQSLGQGLEFLIYFQGNSAPDKSGLPSDRFSAERTGGSVSTLTIQRTQQEDSAVYLCASSFQGAGETQYFGPGTRLLVL.

The rearrangement joins TRBV5-1 to TRBJ1-1; 7 bases are a match to TRBD1. The V and J ends lost 0 bases and 2 bases, in that order; junction bases with no gene match: 4. This CDR3 comprises 15 residues. Germline V gene sequence: CDR1 SGHRS, CDR2 YFSETQ. The CDR3 is CASSLGGTVNTEAFF. CDR3 nucleotides: TGCGCCAGCAGCTTGGGAGGGACAGTCAACACTGAAGCTTTCTTT.